This T cell receptor (beta chain) emerged from a study of cytomegalovirus exposure and HLA in healthy donors. Overall study: T cells numbering about 200 million yielded 95 million to 140 million unique TCR beta sequences in an earlier analysis. Some 90 million unique TCRs from HLA-typed donors were held in an early data release.

As to this clone: Its specificity is not known.

V trimming: 6 bases; J trimming: 4 bases; junction bases outside the gene matches: 5. Germline CDR1 reads MDHEN; CDR2 reads SYDVKM. This CDR3 has 14 residues. Study-wide results and caveats: In an earlier analysis, about 87% or about 30%: the productive usage of most TCR beta V segments. In a later analysis, around 18,000 TCR beta sequences were associated with HLA alleles at 0.05 false discovery rate.

The primer mix had 60 Vbeta and 13 Jbeta primers. TCRdb's table, derived via immunoSEQ multiplex PCR, lists solely in-frame clones and lacks some. The sample holds around 150,000 clones; roughly 77% are singletons and the top ten take about 2.6%. Specimen: PBMCs. This sequence originates from a woman aged 40-49 years in good health and CMV-seropositive. This chain joins TRBV28 and TRBJ1-3; 8 bases fit TRBD1. The CDR3 loop is CASSQTGDGNTIYF. CDR3 coding DNA: TGTGCCAGCAGCCAGACAGGGGACGGAAACACCATATATTTT.